This T cell receptor beta chain was identified during a study of lymphopenia after photon versus proton radiotherapy. A note on this clone: Its specificity is not known.

V was cut by 3 bases and J by 4 bases, with 12 bases left in between. The germline V gene encodes CDR1 KGHSH and CDR2 LQKENI. This CDR3 spans 14 amino acids. TCRdb keeps only in-frame clones here, not all; method: immunoSEQ multiplex PCR. The data show 150,000 to 200,000 clones, roughly nine tenths seen once. Study conclusions and caveats: Relative stability marked proton patients; photon patients lost diversity and naive cells.

The receptor was derived from a man in his fifties with gastric cancer. This chain uses TRBV18 with TRBJ1-2, with D maybe TRBD1 (6 bases). The starting material was peripheral blood, obtained from a patient treated with photon-based radiotherapy. CDR3 protein: CASSPNRDGYGYTF. CDR3 nucleotides: TGTGCCAGCTCACCGAACAGGGACGGCTATGGCTACACCTTC.